A single sample gave rise to the 4 T cell receptor beta chains below, sequenced in a study of molecular identifiers for immune sequencing clone quantification. One entry per CDR3 protein results from TCRdb running MiXCR on the PCR reads. The sample records over 65,000 distinct CDR3 sequences, around 27% being singletons. Sequences were obtained from naive CD8+ T cells from blood, with Jurkat cell RNA spiked in. Subset meaning: FACS-sorted CD8+CD4-CCR7+CD45RA+ naive T cells. The receptor source for this set is a human donor in good health. Some libraries in this study had Jurkat cell RNA spiked in.

The genes are TRBV27 and TRBJ2-7; 7 bases are a match to TRBD2. Germline CDR1 reads MNHEY; CDR2 reads SMNVEV (reference sequence). The trim removed 7 bases at V and 3 bases at J, leaving 3 bases unmatched. The CDR3 is 12 amino acids. The CDR3 DNA follows: TGTGCCAGCATCTCGGGGGGCTACGAGCAGTACTTC. It specifies CASISGGYEQYF.

This clonotype was found a few times. The V gene is TRBV9, the J gene TRBJ2-3; D ambiguous. V was cut by 0 bases and J by 1 base, with 6 bases left in between. Germline CDR1 reads SGDLS; CDR2 reads YYNGEE. This CDR3 region has 14 residues. Here the CDR3 DNA reads TGTGCCAGCAGCGTAGTCCCGGGCACAGATACGCAGTATTTT. This encodes CASSVVPGTDTQYF.

About this clonotype itself: A much bigger clone sits one base away, suggesting this may be a read error. The chain employs TRBV12-5 and TRBJ2-3, with D maybe TRBD2 (6 bases). This CDR3 contains 17 residues. CDR1 LGHNT and CDR2 FRNRAP come from the germline V gene. CDR3 DNA: TGTGATAGTGGTTCGACCCTTTCCGGGAGCGGGACAGATACGCAGTATTTT. Encoded protein: CDSGSTLSGSGTDTQYF.

This clonotype was observed at least ten times. The gene calls are TRBV7-6 and TRBJ2-7, with D possibly matching TRBD2 (5 bases). Per the germline V gene, CDR1 is SGHVS and CDR2 is FNYEAQ. This CDR3 contains 13 residues. Trimming took off 5 bases at V and 4 bases at J, with 12 bases between the two ends. Written as DNA, the CDR3 is TGTGCCAGCAGCCCCCACCGGAGGTACGAGCAGTACTTC. As protein: CASSPHRRYEQYF. Based on the CDR3 plus reference TRBV7-6 and TRBJ2-7, the full variable domain is GAGVSQSPRYKVTKRGQDVALRCDPISGHVSLYWYRQALGQGPEFLTYFNYEAQQDKSGLPNDRFSAERPEGSISTLTIQRTEQRDSAMYRCASSPHRRYEQYFGPGTRLTVT.